This T cell receptor (beta chain) originates from a study of blood T cell repertoires in COVID-19. Study information: The United States, Italy and Spain were the sources of the acute and convalescent COVID-19 samples.

Authors' data handling: It was from reference gene primer amplification that nucleated cell counts were estimated. Clones were sequenced by immunoSEQ multiplex PCR, and TCRdb holds only the in-frame ones, with some missing. V, J and clone size are those of that table, while D and trimming were read from the DNA. This sample has under 55,000 clones, with around 90% found just once. The CDR3 runs to 12 residues. CDR1 is SGHTA, CDR2 FQGNSA, per germline. V was clipped by 2 bases and J by 5 bases, with 7 bases between them. The sample comprised peripheral blood. J is TRBJ2-7 and V is TRBV7-2; tentative D call: TRBD1 (5 bases). This TCR derives from a woman aged 80 or over with active COVID-19. CDR3: CASSLRGHEQYF. The CDR3 coding sequence is TGTGCCAGCAGCTTAAGGGGCCACGAGCAGTACTTC.